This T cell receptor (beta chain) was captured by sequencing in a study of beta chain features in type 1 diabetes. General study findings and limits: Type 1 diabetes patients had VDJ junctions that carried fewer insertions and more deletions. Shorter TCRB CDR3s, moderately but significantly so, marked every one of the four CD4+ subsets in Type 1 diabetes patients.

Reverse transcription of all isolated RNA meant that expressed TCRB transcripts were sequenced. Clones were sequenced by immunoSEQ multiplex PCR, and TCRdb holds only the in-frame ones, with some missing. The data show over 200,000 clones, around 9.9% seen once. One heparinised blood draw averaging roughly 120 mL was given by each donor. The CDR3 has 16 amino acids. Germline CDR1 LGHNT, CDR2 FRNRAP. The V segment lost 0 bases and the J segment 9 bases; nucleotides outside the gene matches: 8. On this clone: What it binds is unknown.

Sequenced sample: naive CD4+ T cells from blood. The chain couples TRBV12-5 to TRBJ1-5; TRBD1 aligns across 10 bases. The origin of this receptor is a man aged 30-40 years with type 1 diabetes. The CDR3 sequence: CASGLVRGQGDTPQHF. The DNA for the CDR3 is TGTGCTAGTGGTTTGGTACGCGGACAGGGGGATACGCCCCAGCATTTT.